This entry features one T cell receptor beta chain sequence. The data are from a study of control samples from healthy donors and cancer patients. Sequenced by immunoSEQ multiplex PCR; TCRdb stores in-frame clones only, minus some. The top ten hold approximately 6.8% of the sample, which has approximately 140,000 clones, roughly 89% seen once. Trimming pared 2 bases from V and 0 bases from J, leaving 7 bases between. Germline CDR1 and CDR2: KGHSH and LQKENI. The CDR3 totals 14 residues. The sequencing input was blood. This sequence joins TRBV18 and TRBJ2-5; a possible D gene is TRBD2 (6 bases). This sequence was found in a man aged 18 to 30 in good health. CDR3 loop: CASSPWGDQETQYF. In DNA, the CDR3 is TGTGCCAGCTCACCATGGGGGGACCAAGAGACCCAGTACTTC.